This TCR beta chain was observed in a study of cytomegalovirus exposure and HLA in healthy donors (dated by TCRdb to 2016 to 2017). At the level of the whole study: An earlier analysis of 550 to 700 of the donors reported 250 to 300 Gb of sequence data and more than 90 million unique TCR beta sequences from 190 million or so T cells. Rather than using new phenotypic data, the later analysis identified candidate immune exposures from TCR beta sequences and from how often those sequences occurred across donors. All discovery cohort repertoires had been generated on a single sequencing platform. To study patterns of TCR occurrence, a later analysis re-analyzed previously published TCR beta repertoires from 666 donors and added high-resolution HLA genotyping. The study was designed to test whether signatures of past pathogen exposure could be identified by cataloging public T cell receptors. Donor age, sex, ethnicity and CMV serostatus were compiled alongside the repertoire data. Across some 400 genotyped donors of the cohort, an average of about 240,000 unique TCR beta nucleotide sequences per donor were sequenced, and roughly 20% of those sequences were non-productive. Of the roughly 420 genotyped donors, 65% to 90% were placed in the genetic ancestry cluster associated with self-reported Caucasian donors. The number of typed donors differed by locus: roughly 620-630 for A, B, C, DRB1 and DQB1; 500 to 550 for DQA1; over 600 for DPA1; and approximately 450 for DPB1. To decide whether each TCR beta V gene segment behaved as functional or pseudogenic, an earlier analysis of over 500 of the donors relied on high-throughput TCR beta sequencing. HLA typing covered class I and class II loci at four-digit resolution. The T cell repertoires of 666 subjects were profiled by immunosequencing and related to cytomegalovirus serostatus. Five DR-DQ haplotypes were treated as single units for association and clustering because of strong linkage in the cohort. Besides the first cohort of roughly 640 subjects, a separate validation cohort made up of over a hundred different subjects was used. Genome-wide SNP genotypes for about 65% of the roughly 670 donors were used in a later genetic analysis, which treated that subset as a discovery cohort. An early release that covered some 640 HLA-typed donors contained approximately 300 gigabases of sequencing data and 70 million to 100 million unique TCR sequences. The study combined high-throughput TCR immunosequencing, statistical association of individual TCRs with disease status, and machine learning to predict cytomegalovirus infection status.

Preparation of the library involved the immunoSEQ multiplex PCR assay. A mixture of 60 forward primers for TCR Vbeta segments and 13 reverse primers for TCR Jbeta segments was used in the multiplex PCR. A multiplex PCR assay on genomic DNA amplified the CDR3 region of rearranged TCR beta genes. The amplified TCR beta libraries were sequenced on the Illumina HiSeq System as 87-base-pair reads. Processing in the source paper ran as follows. Across the 670 or so repertoires, a later analysis counted 60 million to 90 million unique TCR beta chains, around 11 million of which were shared by at least two donors. Raw reads were error-corrected and collapsed into unique sequences by a nearest-neighbor algorithm in which closely related sequences were merged to remove PCR and sequencing errors. Alignment of CDR3 sequences to IMGT reference sequences was used to assign V, D and J gene segments. For a sequence to be retained, a match of at least six nucleotides was required to both a V gene segment and a J gene segment. Rearrangements were classified as productive when the CDR3 lacked stop codons and remained in frame with V and J, and all other rearrangements were classified as non-productive. Following IMGT convention, CDR3 was defined as the stretch from the second conserved V-encoded cysteine up to the conserved J-encoded phenylalanine. The earlier analysis of a few hundred of the donors excluded any sequence lacking an unambiguous match to a single V gene segment. In an earlier analysis of roughly 600 of the donors, a V segment was called functional when productive rearrangements were above 56.7%, and segregating when the standard deviation between donors exceeded 5%. To diagnose cytomegalovirus status from the catalog of TCR beta chain sequences, a statistical classification framework was built. V and J gene assignment, in a later analysis, came from comparing TCR nucleotide sequences with IMGT/GENE-DB human TR gene sequences. Using the TCRdist pipeline, a later analysis assigned CDR3 sequences along with most-parsimonious VDJ recombination scenarios. In a later analysis, each TCR beta chain was defined by its CDR3 amino acid sequence together with its V-gene family, and reads without a unique V-gene family were excluded. To address suspected cross-contamination and a sequencing artifact, a later analysis removed a few hundred highly shared, low-generation-probability nucleotide sequences. In a later analysis, a clonal expansion index for each public chain was calculated from normalized within-repertoire ranks of inferred template counts. In a later analysis, generation probabilities were computed using a VDJ recombination model fitted to out-of-frame rearrangements, and the results were checked against IGoR. In a later analysis, hypergeometric tests were used to score TCR-TCR, TCR-HLA and TCR-CMV co-occurrence, with a repertoire-size bias correction applied to TCR pairs. A later analysis estimated false discovery rates by permuting HLA or CMV assignments 20 times. In a later analysis, co-occurring TCRs were grouped using DBSCAN, with TCRdist sequence similarity added in when clustering inside HLA-allele-positive subsets. For co-occurrence clustering, repertoires with fewer than 30,000 or more than 120,000 public chains were excluded, along with about five repertoires with anomalous nucleotide sharing. This is the immuneACCESS table as TCRdb keeps it, with only in-frame sequences that have V and J called. A part of the clones is gone; compared with another copy, unresolved V genes explain less than half, and the rest is unexplained. V and J calls and clone size are copied from that table; D and trimming were computed from the DNA. The sample table lists 200,000 to 250,000 clones, more than 75% of them with a count of one. The ten largest clones capture around 3.9% of the sample.

Concerning this clone: No antigen is known for it. Base quality data are lacking; no much larger clone is found one base away. The sample has other DNA sequences that encode this CDR3 too.

Broad study findings and their caveats: Correlated functional status among segregating V segments might be attributable to linkage disequilibrium, but an unknown experimental factor could not be ruled out. Only TCR beta chains were sequenced in this cohort, and the absence of alpha or paired-chain data limited detectable features. A group of highly shared sequence variants was considered likely to be a technical artifact of the sequencing pipeline. In the study, roughly 160 TCR beta chains were listed as associated with cytomegalovirus. In vitro tests confirmed that a few of the cytomegalovirus-associated TCR beta chains recognize cytomegalovirus antigens. Some IMGT-functional V segments, including TRBV6-2 and TRBV6-3, could not be told apart with the 87-base-pair reads, so those segments were excluded. Broadly in line with IMGT annotations, most TCR beta V segments showed up in productive rearrangements about 87% or about 30% of the time in an earlier analysis of roughly 590 of the donors. Specific HLA alleles were associated with 18,000 or so TCR beta sequences at a false discovery rate of 0.05 in a later analysis. According to a later analysis, most CMV-associated TCR beta chains appeared to be HLA-restricted, and the HLA associations seemed to be driven largely by CMV exposure. According to a later genetic analysis, donors in an Asian-associated ancestry cluster had fewer N-insertions in productive TCRs than the approximately 650-donor mean. A later analysis reported that several top co-occurrence clusters appeared linked to parvovirus B19, influenza, CMV and Epstein-Barr virus. Cytomegalovirus status was reported to be diagnosed by the classifier with high specificity and sensitivity in both the original and validation cohorts. The authors suggested that the approach could potentially be extended to other disease states and immunological phenotypes. The earlier analysis of 587 of the donors excluded approximately 15 rarely observed V segments, including chromosome 9 orphons, because counts were too low. In a later analysis, HLA-associated TCR beta chains were found to be more clonally expanded and to have lower generation probabilities than equally common non-associated chains. Because HLA typing was unavailable for some donors at each locus, only the typed subset was used in association tests. An association between a missense DCLRE1C variant and V-gene and J-gene trimming of TCR beta chains was found in a later genetic analysis and replicated in an independent cohort. In a later analysis, the rate of TCR association differed among HLA loci, with DRB1 alleles having the most associated TCRs and HLA-C alleles having the fewest. Roughly uniform sequencing depth across donors was assumed in presence/absence analyses, although this assumption may not hold. Most TCR sequences were seen in very few donors, while some public TCRs were found in many individuals. When HLA alleles, especially DR and DQ, strongly co-occurred, TCR associations were difficult to assign to individual alleles. A further reported finding was that TCR beta sequences accurately predicted the HLA-A and HLA-B alleles for most subjects in the first cohort. Immune exposure information for the cohort was limited to CMV serostatus.

The cohort was made up of about 670 healthy bone marrow donors. At the time of sampling, all cohort members were nominally healthy, though unrecorded immune exposures were likely present. The donor was CMV seronegative and was included in the group of a few hundred seronegative cohort members. Each donor provided a peripheral blood sample, and peripheral blood mononuclear cells were used for TCR beta sequencing. The Qiagen DNeasy Blood Extraction Kit was used to extract genomic DNA from the blood cell samples. After removal of 5 bases from V and 4 bases from J, the junction retains 4 bases not matched to a gene. Including the terminal cysteine and phenylalanine, the CDR3 comprises 14 residues. Only CDR3 DNA is held: 42 bases, read in frame from base 1. Via the germline V gene, CDR1 is SGHRS and CDR2 YFSETQ.

This receptor was taken from a male donor in good health and CMV-seronegative. Recombination connected TRBV5-1 to TRBJ2-7; TRBD2 fits 12 bases in the junction. Material for sequencing was PBMCs. The CDR3 here reads CASSLTSGSYEQYF. The base sequence is TGCGCCAGCAGTCTGACTAGCGGGAGTTACGAGCAGTACTTC.